These 21 T cell receptor beta chains were sequenced from one sample in a study of shared clonotypes between healthy human individuals. The method was immunoSEQ multiplex PCR; TCRdb's version includes in-frame clones alone and lacks a portion of them. The data show 400,000 to 600,000 clones, 95% to 96% seen once. The sequencing sample was made of naive CD4+ T cells sorted from blood. The subset here: CD45RA+ positively selected. The origin of the receptors is a woman aged 30 to 39 in good health.

The CDR3: CASRIQGAVGYTF. The DNA of the CDR3 is TGTGCCAGCAGAATACAGGGGGCGGTTGGCTACACCTTC. The chain recombines TRBV28 with TRBJ1-2, with TRBD1 matching over 9 bases. With V trimmed by 6 bases and J by 7 bases, 6 bases remained unmatched. The CDR3 has 13 amino acids. Per germline, CDR1 MDHEN and CDR2 SYDVKM.

J is TRBJ2-5 and V is TRBV6-1; 11 nucleotides align to TRBD2. The germline V gene encodes CDR1 MNHNS and CDR2 SASEGT. After removal of 7 bases from V and 1 base from J, the junction contained 5 bases not matched to a gene. CDR3 length: 15 residues. This CDR3 is CASIKGTSGQETQYF. The CDR3 DNA sequence: TGTGCCAGCATTAAAGGGACTAGCGGCCAAGAGACCCAGTACTTC.

This clone was observed a few times. An end of the junction does not agree with germline; a read error may underlie this. This sequence joins TRBV28 and TRBJ1-2; TRBD1 is a possible D gene (5 bases). This CDR3 region has 12 residues. Per germline, CDR1 MDHEN and CDR2 SYDVKM. The CDR3 loop reads CATSLGDYGYTF. CDR3 coding DNA: TGTGCCACCAGTTTGGGGGACTATGGCTACACCTTC.

This chain uses TRBV28 with TRBJ2-7, with 10 positions matching TRBD1. CDR3 size: 14 residues. J was trimmed by 5 bases and V by 5 bases; bases with no gene match: 6. From germline, CDR1 is MDHEN and CDR2 SYDVKM. CDR3 sequence reads: CASSPGTGAHEQYF. CDR3 coding DNA: TGTGCCAGCAGTCCCGGGACAGGGGCCCACGAGCAGTACTTC.

The count of this clone is one. The V and J genes are TRBV6-6 and TRBJ1-5; 9 bases are a match to TRBD1. CDR1 and CDR2 (germline): MNHNY, SVGAGI (reference sequence). CDR3 length: 14 residues. The V segment lost 6 bases and the J segment 3 bases; nucleotides outside the gene matches: 3. The CDR3 spells CASRRDRDNQPQHF. CDR3 DNA: TGTGCCAGCAGAAGGGACAGGGACAATCAGCCCCAGCATTTT.

The CDR3: CASSLVAGGRNEQYF. The CDR3 DNA sequence: TGCGCCAGCAGCTTAGTAGCGGGAGGGCGCAACGAGCAGTACTTC. This sequence joins TRBV5-1 and TRBJ2-7, with 11 bases matching TRBD2. The CDR3 has 15 residues. Per germline, CDR1 SGHRS and CDR2 YFSETQ. Trimming at V came to 2 bases and at J to 5 bases, leaving 6 bases not matched to a gene.

The rearrangement joins TRBV7-2 to TRBJ2-5, with 14 positions matching TRBD2. The J call is doubtful: the DNA matches TRBJ2-7 better. Germline V gene lookup returns CDR1 SGHTA and CDR2 FQGNSA. This CDR3 is 15 amino acids long. CDR3 in amino acids: CASSKGTSGSYEQYF. For the CDR3, the DNA is TGTGCCAGCAGCAAAGGGACTAGCGGGAGCTACGAGCAGTACTTC.

V gene TRBV5-1 combines with J gene TRBJ2-1; D possibly uses TRBD1 or TRBD2 (6 bases each). This CDR3 is 20 amino acids long. The germline gives CDR1 SGHRS, CDR2 YFSETQ. V shed 4 bases and J shed 0 bases, with 26 bases lying between them. CDR3 nucleotide sequence: TGCGCCAGCAGCGGACTTGGTATGAAGTGGGGGGCACGCTCCTACAATGAGCAGTTCTTC. This sequence encodes CASSGLGMKWGARSYNEQFF.

The J gene is TRBJ2-3, the V gene TRBV29-1; D tentatively reads TRBD1 or TRBD2 (7 bases each). The V gene's germline CDR1 is SQVTM and CDR2 ANQGSEA. Between the trimmed V and J ends, which lost 8 bases and 0 bases, there was a span of 21 bases. The CDR3 is 16 residues long. In DNA form, the CDR3 reads TGCAGCACCGTAGGGGGGAGGGGACAGAGCACAGATACGCAGTATTTT. Protein sequence: CSTVGGRGQSTDTQYF.

This sequence joins TRBV19 and TRBJ2-3; 8 bases agree with TRBD2. Germline assignment: CDR1 LNHDA and CDR2 SQIVND (reference sequence). The CDR3 extends over 15 amino acids. V was clipped by 8 bases and J by 4 bases; unmatched bases: 11. The CDR3 loop is CASSPAGVVSDTQYF. CDR3 coding DNA: TGTGCCAGTTCTCCAGCGGGAGTTGTTTCAGATACGCAGTATTTT.

J is TRBJ2-1 and V is TRBV6-1, with 10 bases that match TRBD2. The ends lost 0 bases at V and 8 bases at J; junction bases unmatched: 22. Germline V lookup: CDR1 MNHNS, CDR2 SASEGT. CDR3 length equals 21 residues. CDR3 amino acids: CASSEAVGFNLVASGSDEQFF. CDR3 in DNA: TGTGCCAGCAGTGAAGCTGTCGGGTTTAATCTTGTGGCTAGCGGGAGCGATGAGCAGTTCTTC.

The chain is built from TRBV6-6 and TRBJ2-2; 7 nucleotides match TRBD1. Germline values: CDR1 MNHNY, CDR2 SVGAGI (reference sequence). V shed 7 bases, J shed 3 bases, and the junction held 8 bases outside the gene matches. This CDR3 is built from 15 residues. In nucleotides, the CDR3 is TGTGCCAGCAAGAACACAGGGGCGGACACCGGGGAGCTGTTTTTT. Translation: CASKNTGADTGELFF.

The rearrangement links TRBV6-1 to TRBJ2-7; TRBD1 aligns across 9 bases. CDR3 size: 13 residues. The germline CDR1 and CDR2 sequences are MNHNS and SASEGT. The V gene end was trimmed by 4 bases and the J gene end by 5 bases; junction bases not matched to a gene: 3. Here the CDR3 DNA reads TGTGCCAGCAGTGGGGACAGGGATGACGAGCAGTACTTC. This translates into CASSGDRDDEQYF.

The rearrangement links TRBV5-1 to TRBJ1-1; the D is unclear. The germline V gene encodes CDR1 SGHRS and CDR2 YFSETQ. This CDR3 is built from 18 residues. Trimming cost V 0 bases and J 0 bases, with 18 bases left between them. Here the CDR3 DNA reads TGCGCCAGCAGCTTGGGGTATCTGGATGCCGCTCTGAACACTGAAGCTTTCTTT. This sequence encodes CASSLGYLDAALNTEAFF.

In this sample, this clone turned up once. The gene calls are TRBV5-1 and TRBJ2-1; TRBD2 might be the D (5 bases). Germline CDR1 reads SGHRS; CDR2 reads YFSETQ. Trimming cost V 0 bases and J 7 bases, with 14 bases left between them. This CDR3 has 15 amino acids. CDR3 in amino acids: CASSLVVRDLNEQFF. DNA of the CDR3: TGCGCCAGCAGCTTGGTTGTCCGGGATTTAAATGAGCAGTTCTTC.

The chain joins TRBV2 to TRBJ2-7; 10 nucleotides agree with TRBD1. This CDR3 spans 16 amino acids. Trimming removed 2 bases from V and 4 bases from J; junction bases left unmatched: 8. Germline CDR1 reads SNHLY; CDR2 reads FYNNEI. In nucleotides, the CDR3 is TGTGCCAGCAGTGAATTTCCGACAGGGGGCGGTTACGAGCAGTACTTC. It translates to CASSEFPTGGGYEQYF. Supplemented by reference TRBV2 and TRBJ2-7, the full variable domain reads EPEVTQTPSHQVTQMGQEVILRCVPISNHLYFYWYRQILGQKVEFLVSFYNNEISEKSEIFDDQFSVERPDGSNFTLKIRSTKLEDSAMYFCASSEFPTGGGYEQYFGPGTRLTVT.

V and J are TRBV5-1 and TRBJ2-2; 12 bases line up with TRBD2. J gave up 1 base and V 3 bases, and 1 base lay outside the gene matches. Germline V lookup: CDR1 SGHRS, CDR2 YFSETQ. The CDR3 covers 16 residues. Here the CDR3 reads CASSSGLAGNTGELFF. CDR3 nucleotides: TGCGCCAGCAGCTCGGGACTAGCGGGGAACACCGGGGAGCTGTTTTTT.

As for this clone: At the DNA level, this CDR3 is encoded by other sequences in the same sample as well. The CDR3 nucleotides are TGCGCCAGCAGCTTGGGACTAGCGGGAAACAATGAGCAGTTCTTC. Translating it yields CASSLGLAGNNEQFF. V usage is TRBV5-1 and J usage is TRBJ2-1; 11 nucleotides line up with TRBD2. CDR3 length: 15 amino acids. Germline lookup yields CDR1 SGHRS and CDR2 YFSETQ. With 0 bases clipped from V and 5 bases from J, the junction kept 1 base outside the gene matches.

This chain links TRBV9 with TRBJ1-4, with D perhaps TRBD1 (5 bases). Deletions cut 0 bases from V and 8 bases from J, with 8 bases between. The CDR3 runs to 13 residues. Germline V gene lookup returns CDR1 SGDLS and CDR2 YYNGEE. CDR3 sequence reads: CASSVAGGEKLFF. The CDR3 DNA reads TGTGCCAGCAGCGTAGCTGGGGGGGAAAAACTGTTTTTT.

The chain has TRBV19 and TRBJ2-1; D gene unclear. This CDR3 region has 16 residues. The V end lost 5 bases, the J end lost 0 bases, and 14 bases lay between the germline ends. Germline CDR1 and CDR2: LNHDA and SQIVND (reference sequence). This CDR3 reads CASSAPNYYSYNEQFF. The CDR3 coding sequence is TGTGCCAGTAGTGCGCCGAACTATTACTCCTACAATGAGCAGTTCTTC.

The chain links TRBV6-5 to TRBJ1-1, with a possible D match to TRBD1 (5 bases). In germline, CDR1 is MNHEY, CDR2 SVGAGI. The CDR3 has 15 amino acids. Trimming pared 5 bases from V and 1 base from J, leaving 14 bases between. CDR3 DNA sequence: TGTGCCAGCAGTATCGAAAAGGGGAGGAACACTGAAGCTTTCTTT. Its translation is CASSIEKGRNTEAFF.